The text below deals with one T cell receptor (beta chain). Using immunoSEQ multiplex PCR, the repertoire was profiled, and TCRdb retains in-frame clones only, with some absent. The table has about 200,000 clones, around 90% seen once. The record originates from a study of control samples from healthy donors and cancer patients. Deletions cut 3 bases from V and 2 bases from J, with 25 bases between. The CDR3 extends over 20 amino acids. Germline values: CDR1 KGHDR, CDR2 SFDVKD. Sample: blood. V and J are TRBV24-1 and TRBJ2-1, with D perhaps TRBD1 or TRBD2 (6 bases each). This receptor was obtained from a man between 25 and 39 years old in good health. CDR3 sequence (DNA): TGTGCCACCAGTGATCCGGGACACGTGGAGGGGGGAGAGACCTACAATGAGCAGTTCTTC. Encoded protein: CATSDPGHVEGGETYNEQFF.